This T cell receptor beta chain was sequenced in a study of blood T cell repertoires in COVID-19. V gave up 7 bases and J gave up 0 bases, with 12 bases separating them. The CDR3 sequence is 14 residues long. Germline-derived CDR1 and CDR2 are ENHRY and SYGVKD. The table came from immunoSEQ multiplex PCR; TCRdb's copy has only in-frame clones and leaves some out. The sample shows roughly 350,000 clones, about 90% of them seen only once. The sequence was obtained from a woman aged 70-85 years with COVID-19, enrolled during active disease. Sequencing was done on a sample of peripheral blood. The chain is built from TRBV10-3 and TRBJ1-2; tentatively, D is TRBD1 (6 bases). CDR3: CAITTQGANYGYTF. As DNA, the CDR3 is TGTGCCATCACTACACAGGGAGCTAACTATGGCTACACCTTC.